This T cell receptor beta chain is drawn from a study of follicular helper T cells after annual influenza vaccination. Turning to the study itself: Blood was drawn on days 0, 7 and 28 after vaccination. Across the 2013-2014, 2014-2015 and 2015-2016 vaccination seasons, some subjects were resampled. The study, taken as a whole, reports: ICOS+CD38+ cTfh clonality tracked population frequency, and its change tracked circulating plasmablast change.

Clones were read by immunoSEQ multiplex PCR, and TCRdb kept only the in-frame ones, dropping some. The repertoire holds 11,000 to 15,000 clones, with about 77% as singletons. Noted time point: 2015-2016 season, pre-vaccination. Donors were community-dwelling with no influenza vaccine in the prior 6 months. Points on this clone: Its matching antigen is unknown.

The sequencing here drew on CXCR5- memory CD4+ T cells sorted from blood, taken on the day of influenza vaccination. The source is an adult who received the influenza vaccine.

The CDR3 sequence is CASTSLGGGFQPQHF. CDR3 nucleotides: TGTGCCAGCACCTCGTTGGGAGGAGGGTTTCAGCCCCAGCATTTT. This chain connects TRBV28 to TRBJ1-5; D is unresolved. V was trimmed by 7 bases and J by 6 bases, leaving 19 bases between them. The CDR3 is made up of 15 amino acids. Germline CDR1 and CDR2: MDHEN and SYDVKM.